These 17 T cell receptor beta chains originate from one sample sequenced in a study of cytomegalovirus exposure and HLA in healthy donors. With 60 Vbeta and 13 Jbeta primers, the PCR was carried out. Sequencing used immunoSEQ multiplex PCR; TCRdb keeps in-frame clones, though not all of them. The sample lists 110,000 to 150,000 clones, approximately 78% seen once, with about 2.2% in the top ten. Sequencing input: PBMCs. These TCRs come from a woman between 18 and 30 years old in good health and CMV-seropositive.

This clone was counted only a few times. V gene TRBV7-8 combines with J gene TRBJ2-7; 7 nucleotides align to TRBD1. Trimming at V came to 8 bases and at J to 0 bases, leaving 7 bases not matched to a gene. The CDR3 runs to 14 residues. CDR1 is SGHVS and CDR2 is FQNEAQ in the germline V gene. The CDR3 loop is CASGRRDSSYEQYF. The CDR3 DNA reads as TGTGCCAGCGGACGAAGGGACAGCTCCTACGAGCAGTACTTC.

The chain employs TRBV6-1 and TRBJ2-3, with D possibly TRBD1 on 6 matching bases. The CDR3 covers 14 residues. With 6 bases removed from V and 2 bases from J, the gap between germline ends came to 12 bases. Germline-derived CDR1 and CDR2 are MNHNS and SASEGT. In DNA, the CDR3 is TGTGCCAGCAGAATACAGGGTTCCACAGATACGCAGTATTTT. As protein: CASRIQGSTDTQYF.

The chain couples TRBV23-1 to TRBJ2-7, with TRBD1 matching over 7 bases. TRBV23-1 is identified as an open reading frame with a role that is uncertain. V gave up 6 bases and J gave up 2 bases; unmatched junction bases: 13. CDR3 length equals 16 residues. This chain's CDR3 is CASRTGQIYLPYEQYF. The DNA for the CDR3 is TGCGCCAGCAGGACGGGACAGATTTATCTTCCCTACGAGCAGTACTTC.

CDR3: CASSLLSGQPQHF. In nucleotides, the CDR3 is TGTGCCAGCAGCTTACTTTCGGGTCAGCCCCAGCATTTT. The chain combines TRBV7-2 with TRBJ1-5; D gene unclear. There are 13 residues in the CDR3. The V end lost 2 bases, the J end lost 6 bases, and 8 bases lay between the germline ends. Germline V gene lookup returns CDR1 SGHTA and CDR2 FQGNSA. The full variable domain, its missing parts supplied by reference TRBV7-2 and TRBJ1-5, is GAGVSQSPSNKVTEKGKDVELRCDPISGHTALYWYRQSLGQGLEFLIYFQGNSAPDKSGLPSDRFSAERTGGSVSTLTIQRTQQEDSAVYLCASSLLSGQPQHFGDGTRLSIL.

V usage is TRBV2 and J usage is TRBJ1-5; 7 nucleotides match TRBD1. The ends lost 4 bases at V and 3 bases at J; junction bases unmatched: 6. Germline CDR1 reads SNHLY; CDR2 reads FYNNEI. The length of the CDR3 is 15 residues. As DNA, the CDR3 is TGTGCCAGCAGTGCGGACAGGAGAGTCAATCAGCCCCAGCATTTT. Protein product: CASSADRRVNQPQHF.

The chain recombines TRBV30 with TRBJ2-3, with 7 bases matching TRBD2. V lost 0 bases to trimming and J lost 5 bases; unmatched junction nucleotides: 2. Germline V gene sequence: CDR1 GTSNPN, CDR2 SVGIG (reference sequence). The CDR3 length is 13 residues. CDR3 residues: CAWSVGGVDTQYF. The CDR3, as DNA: TGTGCCTGGAGTGTGGGGGGGGTAGATACGCAGTATTTT.

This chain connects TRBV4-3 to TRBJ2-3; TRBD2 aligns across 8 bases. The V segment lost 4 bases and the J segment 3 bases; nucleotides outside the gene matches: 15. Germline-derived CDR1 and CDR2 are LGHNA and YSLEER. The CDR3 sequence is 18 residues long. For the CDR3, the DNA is TGCGCCAGCAGCCCTGCCCCGGGGTTAGCGGGGCTTACAGATACGCAGTATTTT. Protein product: CASSPAPGLAGLTDTQYF.

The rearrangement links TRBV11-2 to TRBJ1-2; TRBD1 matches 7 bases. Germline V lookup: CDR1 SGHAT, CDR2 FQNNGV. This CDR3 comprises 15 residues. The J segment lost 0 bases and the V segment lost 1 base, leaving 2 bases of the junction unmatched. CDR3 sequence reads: CASSLGGTANYGYTF. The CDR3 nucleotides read TGTGCCAGCAGCTTAGGGGGGACAGCTAACTATGGCTACACCTTC.

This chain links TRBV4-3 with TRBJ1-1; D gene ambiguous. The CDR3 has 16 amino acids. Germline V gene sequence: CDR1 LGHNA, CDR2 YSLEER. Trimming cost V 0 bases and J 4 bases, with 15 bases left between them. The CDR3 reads CASSQEPRTAGTEAFF. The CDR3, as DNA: TGCGCCAGCAGCCAAGAACCCCGGACCGCGGGCACTGAAGCTTTCTTT.

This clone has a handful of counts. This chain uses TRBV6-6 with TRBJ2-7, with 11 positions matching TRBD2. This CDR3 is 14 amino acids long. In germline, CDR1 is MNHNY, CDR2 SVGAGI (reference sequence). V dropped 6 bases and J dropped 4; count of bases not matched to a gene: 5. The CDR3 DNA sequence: TGTGCCAGCAGATTGACTAGCGGGGAATACGAGCAGTACTTC. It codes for CASRLTSGEYEQYF.

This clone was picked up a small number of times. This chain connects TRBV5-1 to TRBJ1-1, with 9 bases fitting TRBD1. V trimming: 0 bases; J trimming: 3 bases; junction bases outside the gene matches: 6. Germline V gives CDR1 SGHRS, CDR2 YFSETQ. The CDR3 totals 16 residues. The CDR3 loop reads CASSLAGTGLDTEAFF. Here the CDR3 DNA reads TGCGCCAGCAGCTTGGCCGGGACAGGGTTGGACACTGAAGCTTTCTTT.

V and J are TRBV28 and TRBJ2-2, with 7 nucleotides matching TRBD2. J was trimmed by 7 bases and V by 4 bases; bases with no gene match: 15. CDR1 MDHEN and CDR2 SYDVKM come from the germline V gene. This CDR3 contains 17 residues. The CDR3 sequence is CASSYHPGGVASGELFF. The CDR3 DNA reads TGTGCCAGCAGTTACCACCCTGGGGGGGTTGCTAGCGGGGAGCTGTTTTTT.

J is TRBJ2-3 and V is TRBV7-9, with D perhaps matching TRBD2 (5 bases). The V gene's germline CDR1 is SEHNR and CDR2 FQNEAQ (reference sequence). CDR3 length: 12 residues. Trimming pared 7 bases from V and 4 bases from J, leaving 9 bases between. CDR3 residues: CASTPGADTQYF. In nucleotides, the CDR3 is TGTGCCAGCACCCCCGGGGCAGATACGCAGTATTTT.

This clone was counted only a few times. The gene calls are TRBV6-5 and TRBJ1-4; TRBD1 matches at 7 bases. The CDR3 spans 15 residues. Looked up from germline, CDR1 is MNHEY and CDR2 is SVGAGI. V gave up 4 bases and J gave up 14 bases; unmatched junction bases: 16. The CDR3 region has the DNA TGTGCCAGCAGTTTCATGCGACAGGGCTCTACTGAGCTGTTTTTT. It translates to CASSFMRQGSTELFF.

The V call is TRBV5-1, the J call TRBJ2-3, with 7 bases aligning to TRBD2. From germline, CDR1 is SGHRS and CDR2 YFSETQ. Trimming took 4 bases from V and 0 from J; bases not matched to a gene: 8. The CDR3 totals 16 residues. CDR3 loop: CASSASARGSTDTQYF. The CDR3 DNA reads TGCGCCAGCAGCGCCTCGGCGCGGGGGAGCACAGATACGCAGTATTTT.

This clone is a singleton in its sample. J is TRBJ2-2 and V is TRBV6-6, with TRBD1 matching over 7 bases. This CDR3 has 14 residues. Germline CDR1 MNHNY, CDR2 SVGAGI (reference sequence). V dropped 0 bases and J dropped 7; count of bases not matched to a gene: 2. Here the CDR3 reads CASSYSTGFGELFF. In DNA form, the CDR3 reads TGTGCCAGCAGTTACTCGACAGGGTTCGGGGAGCTGTTTTTT.

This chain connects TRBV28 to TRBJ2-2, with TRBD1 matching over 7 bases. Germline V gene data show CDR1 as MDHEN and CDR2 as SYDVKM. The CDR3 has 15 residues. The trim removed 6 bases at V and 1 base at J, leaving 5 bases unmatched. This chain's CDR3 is CASRLRDRNTGELFF. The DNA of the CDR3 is TGTGCCAGCAGGCTCCGGGACAGGAACACCGGGGAGCTGTTTTTT.